Listed below are T cell receptor beta chains from one sample, sequenced in a study of T-cell memory formation after mild COVID-19. TCRdb reanalysed the 5' RACE reads using MiXCR and keeps one entry per CDR3 protein. The sample lists several thousand distinct CDR3 sequences, approximately 15% occurring once. Specimen: PBMCs or a T cell subset sorted from them (not recorded which). The receptors were gathered from an adult who had mild COVID-19 (a few samples of this study predate the infection). Cell type and time point are not known. The CDR3 runs from the conserved cysteine through the conserved F or W. D genes are given only for firm matches. Size is stated for part of the rows, as once, few or many counts, or as a class when the clone is expanded.

D | J | size | V | CDR3 | DNA
- | TRBJ2-2 | medium-sized | TRBV10-1 | CASQDLNTGELFF | TGCGCCAGCCAAGACTTGAACACCGGGGAGCTGTTTTTT
TRBD1 | TRBJ2-3 | medium-sized | TRBV5-1 | CASSPNRGRSTDTQYF | TGCGCCAGCAGCCCGAACAGGGGCAGGAGCACAGATACGCAGTATTTT
- | TRBJ2-4 | - | TRBV14 | CASSLRLDEGDIQYF | TGTGCCAGCAGCCTCAGACTCGATGAGGGAGACATTCAGTACTTC
- | TRBJ1-1 | many | TRBV12-3/TRBV12-4 | CASKGQMNTEAFF | TGTGCCAGCAAGGGACAAATGAACACTGAAGCTTTCTTT
- | TRBJ2-2 | - | TRBV5-5 | CASSLTGAGGELFF | TGTGCCAGCAGCCTCACGGGGGCAGGCGGGGAGCTGTTTTTT
TRBD2 | TRBJ2-1 | medium-sized | TRBV9 | CASSPGGVGGGYNEQFF | TGTGCCAGCAGCCCCGGAGGAGTCGGCGGGGGGTACAATGAGCAGTTCTTC
TRBD1 | TRBJ2-7 | - | TRBV30 | CASVPRTGYEQYF | TGTGCCTCCGTCCCACGGACAGGCTACGAGCAGTACTTC
- | TRBJ2-5 | medium-sized | TRBV5-5 | CASSPAETQYF | TGTGCCAGCAGCCCGGCGGAGACCCAGTACTTC
- | TRBJ2-2 | - | TRBV6-5 | CASSLLGRATGELFF | TGTGCCAGCAGCCTCTTAGGCAGGGCAACCGGGGAGCTGTTTTTT
- | TRBJ1-3 | medium-sized | TRBV5-1 | CASCPGTTGNTIYF | TGCGCCAGCTGTCCCGGGACTACTGGAAACACCATATATTTT
- | TRBJ2-1 | medium-sized | TRBV5-5 | CASSTQALTYNEQFF | TGTGCCAGCAGCACTCAGGCTCTTACCTACAATGAGCAGTTCTTC
- | TRBJ1-6 | medium-sized | TRBV5-1 | CASSPGWDSSYNSPLHF | TGCGCCAGCAGCCCCGGATGGGATAGCTCCTATAATTCACCCCTCCACTTT
- | TRBJ1-1 | medium-sized | TRBV2 | CASRFRRDGNTEAFF | TGTGCCAGCAGGTTCCGCCGGGACGGGAACACTGAAGCTTTCTTT
TRBD2 | TRBJ2-3 | once | TRBV7-6 | CASSLSTAGAIPDTQYF | TGTGCCAGCAGTTTAAGCACAGCGGGAGCTATTCCCGATACGCAGTATTTT
- | TRBJ2-2 | medium-sized | TRBV9 | CASSVDWGRTGELFF | TGTGCCAGCAGCGTAGATTGGGGGCGCACCGGGGAGCTGTTTTTT
- | TRBJ1-5 | many | TRBV20-1 | CSATKTLPNQPQHF | TGCAGTGCTACCAAGACACTTCCTAATCAGCCCCAGCATTTT
- | TRBJ1-2 | medium-sized | TRBV19 | CASSKDGNYGYTF | TGTGCCAGTAGTAAGGACGGAAACTATGGCTACACCTTC
- | TRBJ2-3 | medium-sized | TRBV6-2/TRBV6-3 | CASSYTPGDGTDTQYF | TGTGCCAGCAGTTACACCCCAGGGGACGGAACAGATACGCAGTATTTT
TRBD2 | TRBJ2-5 | medium-sized | TRBV6-5 | CASSYSPGGPGETQYF | TGTGCCAGCAGTTACTCGCCGGGGGGGCCCGGTGAGACCCAGTACTTC
- | TRBJ2-1 | medium-sized | TRBV4-3 | CASSPALTGDPYNEQFF | TGCGCCAGCAGCCCTGCTCTCACCGGGGACCCCTACAATGAGCAGTTCTTC
TRBD2 | TRBJ2-2 | many | TRBV4-1 | CASSPFGLAGELFF | TGCGCCAGCAGCCCGTTTGGACTAGCCGGGGAGCTGTTTTTT
- | TRBJ1-6 | medium-sized | TRBV12-3/TRBV12-4 | CASISRGGPGNSPLHF | TGTGCCAGCATTTCGAGGGGGGGGCCGGGAAATTCACCCCTCCACTTT
- | TRBJ2-7 | - | TRBV5-6 | CASSWAKGTSPRYF | -
TRBD1 | TRBJ2-2 | medium-sized | TRBV11-2 | CASKLGQGIGELFF | TGTGCCAGCAAGTTAGGACAGGGGATCGGGGAGCTGTTTTTT
- | TRBJ2-7 | medium-sized | TRBV25-1 | CASSELGFEQYF | TGTGCCAGCAGTGAATTGGGGTTCGAGCAGTACTTC
- | TRBJ2-5 | - | TRBV7-7 | CASSLDSQETQYF | TGTGCTAGCAGCTTGGACAGTCAAGAGACCCAGTACTTC
TRBD1 | TRBJ1-1 | medium-sized | TRBV19 | CASSIGRTGADTEAFF | TGTGCCAGTAGTATAGGGAGGACAGGGGCGGACACTGAAGCTTTCTTT
- | TRBJ1-6 | medium-sized | TRBV7-9 | CASRPGGGRVSPLHF | TGTGCCAGCAGACCCGGGGGGGGTCGAGTTTCACCCCTCCACTTT